The T cell receptor (beta chain) described here comes from a study of blood T cell repertoires in COVID-19. The V gene's germline CDR1 is SGHRS and CDR2 YFSETQ. The CDR3 is made up of 15 amino acids. The junction had 7 bases not matched to a gene; V was cut back by 4 bases and J by 9 bases. Produced via immunoSEQ multiplex PCR; TCRdb's table is partial and in-frame only. This table has about half a million clones, approximately 85% appearing once. This sequence originates from a human donor in a cohort sampled during active COVID-19. The J gene is TRBJ1-6, the V gene TRBV5-1, with 10 bases fitting TRBD1. The sequenced material came from peripheral blood. DNA of the CDR3: TGCGCCAGCAGCCCAGGGACAGGGGTCCCTTCACCCCTCCACTTT. Translated: CASSPGTGVPSPLHF.